Presented here are 3 T cell receptor beta chains from one specimen sequenced in a study of blood T cells in healthy people across ages. Primed by a sample-barcoded 5' primer and a J-beta primer mix, a second PCR proceeded for about 7 to 11 cycles. A single record per CDR3 protein comes from TCRdb applying MiXCR to the 5' RACE reads. The sample comprises some 1,800,000 distinct CDR3 sequences, roughly two fifths of which are singletons, and approximately 22% rests with the top ten. Sequenced material: blood. The receptors stem from a human donor in good health.

The rearrangement uses TRBV4-1 and TRBJ2-1; unclear D gene. The V gene lost 3 bases and the J gene lost 5 bases, with 11 bases spanning the gap. This CDR3 contains 14 residues. Germline CDR1 MGHRA, CDR2 YSYEKL. The CDR3 DNA reads TGCGCCAGCAGCCAGGCCGTAACCGACAATGAGCAGTTCTTC. This translates into CASSQAVTDNEQFF.

J is TRBJ2-7 and V is TRBV14; TRBD1 is a possible D gene (6 bases). There are 15 residues in the CDR3. The V gene's germline CDR1 is SGHDN and CDR2 FVKESK. V was trimmed by 1 base and J by 3 bases, leaving 13 bases between them. The CDR3 region has the DNA TGTGCCAGCAGCCAAGCAATGGGGGCAGACTACGAGCAGTACTTC. It codes for CASSQAMGADYEQYF.

The chain couples TRBV18 to TRBJ2-1, with 7 bases that match TRBD2. V shed 0 bases and J 2 bases; nucleotides not matched to a gene: 4. From germline, CDR1 is KGHSH and CDR2 LQKENI. The length of the CDR3 is 16 residues. CDR3 residues: CASSPPGLAAYNEQFF. DNA for the CDR3: TGTGCCAGCTCACCACCCGGGCTAGCGGCCTACAATGAGCAGTTCTTC.